This paragraph covers one TCR beta chain sequence. These data are taken from a study of blood T cell repertoires in COVID-19. Study-wide context: T cells, B-cell-depleted T cells, or PBMCs supplied cDNA or gDNA.

Clones were sequenced by immunoSEQ multiplex PCR, and TCRdb holds only the in-frame ones, with some missing. The sample comprises around 130,000 clones, roughly 81% of which are singletons, and around 13% rests with the top ten. Trimming cost V 5 bases and J 10 bases, with 12 bases left between them. This CDR3 region has 13 residues. The gene calls are TRBV12-3 or TRBV12-4 and TRBJ1-6; D unresolved. Material for sequencing was peripheral blood. This TCR was recovered from a human donor in a cohort sampled during active COVID-19. This CDR3 is CASSRQPRSPLHF. For the CDR3, the DNA is TGTGCCAGCAGTCGACAACCAAGATCACCCCTCCACTTT.